This paragraph reports one T cell receptor beta chain. Its antigen remains unknown. This sample was taken from a study of OX40 agonist ivuxolimab in advanced cancers. Study-wide points: The study found that CD8+ T cells averaged more expanded clones than CD4+.

Baseline was the first blood sampling point, followed by cycle 4 day 1 and cycle 7 day 1. The germline V gene encodes CDR1 SGHNT and CDR2 YYREEE (reference sequence). The CDR3 totals 11 residues. V was shortened by 2 bases and J by 5 bases, with 5 bases between the two germline ends. The method was immunoSEQ multiplex PCR; TCRdb's version includes in-frame clones alone and lacks a portion of them. The sample yields about 50,000 clones, about 80% seen once. The sample consisted of CD4+ or CD8+ T cells sorted from blood, taken in a trial of the OX40 agonist ivuxolimab. The origin of this receptor is an adult with an advanced solid tumor such as melanoma, head and neck, liver or kidney cancer. The rearrangement joins TRBV5-4 to TRBJ2-7; D not certain. CDR3 coding DNA: TGTGCCAGCAGCTTATACCACGAGCAGTACTTC. The encoded protein is CASSLYHEQYF.